The entry below describes one TCR beta chain. Its target is not known. The source of the sample is a study of T cell responses to AZD1222 COVID-19 vaccine. Study-wide results and limits: Repertoire sampling was restricted to post-peak T cell response timepoints. Spike-specific TCR breadth rose after two AZD1222 doses, and depth rose as well. Unmutated regions of variants are reportedly targeted by nearly half of spike-specific TCRs.

V lost 1 base and J lost 11, with 9 bases in between. This CDR3 is built from 12 residues. The repertoire was sequenced with immunoSEQ multiplex PCR; TCRdb's copy has only in-frame clones and lacks some. This table has around 130,000 clones, around 89% appearing once. The sequence was collected from an adult in good health. The sample in question was peripheral blood, obtained on day 0 of AZD1222 vaccination. The J gene is TRBJ2-1, the V gene TRBV12-3 or TRBV12-4, with D unresolved. The CDR3 coding sequence is TGTGCCAGCAGTTTAGGGGTCCTCCAGCAGTTCTTC. Protein: CASSLGVLQQFF.